Listed below are T cell receptor beta chains from one sample, sequenced in a study of blood T cells in healthy people across ages. TCRdb ran MiXCR on the 5' RACE reads and lists one entry per CDR3 protein. The sample has 1,300,000 or so distinct CDR3 sequences; around 59% are singletons. Source material: blood. These receptors originate from a man between 18 and 35 years old in good health. CDR3s include the opening cysteine and the closing phenylalanine or tryptophan. Each record gives: clone size, V gene, D gene, J gene, CDR3 DNA, CDR3 protein. D genes are given only for firm matches. The size field is filled for only some rows; it gives once, few, many or a size class.

size: .
V: TRBV27
D: .
J: TRBJ2-7
DNA: TGTGCCAGCAGCCAACAGACACTCTACGAGCAGTACTTC
CDR3: CASSQQTLYEQYF

size: .
V: TRBV6-5
D: .
J: TRBJ2-3
DNA: TGTGCCAGCAGCCTCGACACTCGAAAAGGAGATACGCAGTATTTT
CDR3: CASSLDTRKGDTQYF

size: few
V: TRBV7-8
D: .
J: TRBJ1-2
DNA: TGTGCCAGCAGCTTAGGTCCGCTACGATCTAACTATGGCTACACCTTC
CDR3: CASSLGPLRSNYGYTF

size: .
V: TRBV14
D: .
J: TRBJ2-1
DNA: TGTGCCAGCAGCCAAGATTGGAATCCGCGAAGGTTCTTC
CDR3: CASSQDWNPRRFF

size: .
V: TRBV29-1
D: TRBD1
J: TRBJ1-1
DNA: TGCAGCGTCTGTTGGGGACAGGGGTATGCGAACACTGAAGCTTTCTTT
CDR3: CSVCWGQGYANTEAFF

size: .
V: TRBV5-1
D: .
J: TRBJ1-3
DNA: TGCGCCAGCAGAGGGATGCAGGACACCATATATTTT
CDR3: CASRGMQDTIYF

size: .
V: TRBV27
D: .
J: TRBJ2-5
DNA: TGTGCCAGCAGTTGGTCAGGGGTGCTGGTGGAGCAAGAGACCCAGTACTTC
CDR3: CASSWSGVLVEQETQYF

size: once
V: TRBV20-1
D: .
J: TRBJ2-7
DNA: TGCAGGAACCCCGAGGAGGGCGAGCAGTACTTC
CDR3: CRNPEEGEQYF

size: .
V: TRBV10-3
D: TRBD1
J: TRBJ2-3
DNA: TGTGCCGCACAGGGGGTAGATACGCAGTATTTT
CDR3: CAAQGVDTQYF

size: .
V: TRBV4-1
D: TRBD2
J: TRBJ2-5
DNA: TGCGCCAGCAGCCAAGAAACTAGCGGGAGCGCAGAGACCCAGTACTTC
CDR3: CASSQETSGSAETQYF

size: few
V: TRBV12-3/TRBV12-4
D: .
J: TRBJ2-5
DNA: TGTGCCAGCAGCCCCGGGACCCACCAAGAGACCCAGTACTTC
CDR3: CASSPGTHQETQYF

size: few
V: TRBV29-1
D: TRBD2
J: TRBJ2-7
DNA: TGCAGCGTTGAAAAGGGCGGGAGTCCGGGGTACGAGCAGTACTTC
CDR3: CSVEKGGSPGYEQYF

size: few
V: TRBV20-1
D: TRBD2
J: TRBJ2-7
DNA: TGCAGTGCTCAGACAATCCCAGCGGGGGTTGGTTCCGACGAGCAGTACTTC
CDR3: CSAQTIPAGVGSDEQYF

size: .
V: TRBV7-8
D: .
J: TRBJ2-7
DNA: TGTGCCAGCAGCTGGTTTGGTGGGGACTACGAGCAGTACTTC
CDR3: CASSWFGGDYEQYF

size: .
V: TRBV5-1
D: TRBD2
J: TRBJ2-1
DNA: TGCGCCAGCAGCTTGGGCGGGAGAAGCGATGAGCAGTTCTTC
CDR3: CASSLGGRSDEQFF

size: few
V: TRBV18
D: TRBD2
J: TRBJ2-1
DNA: TGTGCCAGCTCATCAGGACTAGGTCTGAATGAGCAGTTCTTC
CDR3: CASSSGLGLNEQFF

size: .
V: TRBV2
D: .
J: TRBJ2-7
DNA: TGTGCCAGCAGTGACCCCCCTTTCCAGGGTCCCTACGAGCAGTACTTC
CDR3: CASSDPPFQGPYEQYF

size: .
V: TRBV20-1
D: .
J: TRBJ2-4
DNA: TGCAGTGCCTGGACTCCTGAAGCCAAAAACATTCAGTACTTC
CDR3: CSAWTPEAKNIQYF

size: .
V: TRBV7-9
D: .
J: TRBJ2-6
DNA: TGTGCCAGCAGCTTACCGATACTAGTCTCCAAAGCGCGCTCTGGGGCCAACGTCCTGACTTTC
CDR3: CASSLPILVSKARSGANVLTF

size: .
V: TRBV27
D: .
J: TRBJ2-5
DNA: TGTGCCAGCAGTTCAGAAACGATACCGCTACTCCAAGAGACCCAGTACTTC
CDR3: CASSSETIPLLQETQYF

size: .
V: TRBV4-1
D: .
J: TRBJ1-5
DNA: TGCGCCAGCAGCACCCGCGGACTTAATCAGCCCCAGCATTTT
CDR3: CASSTRGLNQPQHF

size: .
V: TRBV6-6
D: TRBD1
J: TRBJ2-7
DNA: TGTGCCAGCAGTTACAATGCAGGGGGCAGGGGGTACGAGCAGTACTTC
CDR3: CASSYNAGGRGYEQYF

size: once
V: TRBV3-1
D: TRBD2
J: TRBJ2-7
DNA: TGTGCCAGCAGTGGGGGGAGGGTAGGCTACGAGCAGTACTTC
CDR3: CASSGGRVGYEQYF

size: once
V: TRBV29-1
D: .
J: TRBJ1-2
DNA: TGCAGCGTTGAAGAGGCGGACAACAGTGGCTACACCTTC
CDR3: CSVEEADNSGYTF

size: .
V: TRBV6-1
D: TRBD1
J: TRBJ1-2
DNA: TGTGCCAGCACACTCTCAGGGGGATACTATGGCTACACCTTC
CDR3: CASTLSGGYYGYTF

size: .
V: TRBV7-8
D: .
J: TRBJ2-1
DNA: TGTGCCAGCAGCTCGAGAGTGGGGAATGAGCAGTTCTTC
CDR3: CASSSRVGNEQFF

size: .
V: TRBV2
D: TRBD1
J: TRBJ1-5
DNA: TGTGCCAGCAGTTACAGGGGTCCCGGGGGCAATCAGCCCCAGCATTTT
CDR3: CASSYRGPGGNQPQHF

size: few
V: TRBV20-1
D: TRBD2
J: TRBJ2-1
DNA: TGCAGTGCTAGAGAATACCACCGACTAGCGGGGAGCTCCTACAATGAGCAGTTCTTC
CDR3: CSAREYHRLAGSSYNEQFF

size: once
V: TRBV10-3
D: TRBD1
J: TRBJ1-2
DNA: TGTGCCATCCCCCTAGGTACAGGGGTTTATGGCTACACCTTC
CDR3: CAIPLGTGVYGYTF

size: once
V: TRBV6-2/TRBV6-3
D: TRBD1
J: TRBJ2-7
DNA: TGTGCCAGCAGTTACCCCGGGGGACAGGGGCCTACCTACGAGCAGTACTTC
CDR3: CASSYPGGQGPTYEQYF

size: .
V: TRBV7-2
D: TRBD2
J: TRBJ2-5
DNA: TGTGCCAGCAGCTTAGTCGGCGGGGGGGGTCCGGGGACCCAGTACTTC
CDR3: CASSLVGGGGPGTQYF

size: .
V: TRBV6-6
D: TRBD1
J: TRBJ1-2
DNA: TGTGCCAGCAGTCGCCCGGGACAGCACTATGGCTACACCTTC
CDR3: CASSRPGQHYGYTF

size: .
V: TRBV28
D: TRBD1
J: TRBJ2-5
DNA: TGTGCCAGCACCCGGCACAGGGGGGAGACCCAGTACTTC
CDR3: CASTRHRGETQYF

size: .
V: TRBV12-3/TRBV12-4
D: .
J: TRBJ1-6
DNA: TGTGCCAGCACCGGGCAGGGCCCTAATTCACCCCTCCACTTT
CDR3: CASTGQGPNSPLHF

size: few
V: TRBV3-1
D: .
J: TRBJ2-3
DNA: TGTGCCAGCAGCCAACGGGCAGGAATGGGCACAGATACGCAGTATTTT
CDR3: CASSQRAGMGTDTQYF

size: .
V: TRBV7-9
D: .
J: TRBJ2-7
DNA: TGTGCCAGCAGGCACGGGGCAGCCTCTTCCTACGAGCAGTACTTC
CDR3: CASRHGAASSYEQYF